Below are 17 T cell receptor beta chains sequenced from a single sample in a study of cytomegalovirus exposure and HLA in healthy donors. PCR primers comprised 60 Vbeta and 13 Jbeta primers. Profiled with immunoSEQ multiplex PCR; TCRdb holds only in-frame clones, not every one. The data contain fewer than 110,000 clones, 73% of them singletons. The source material was PBMCs. Every receptor here comes from a man aged 25 to 40 in good health and CMV-seronegative.

The gene calls are TRBV5-1 and TRBJ2-2; maybe TRBD1 (6 bases). V was clipped by 7 bases and J by 4 bases, with 17 bases between them. Germline V gene lookup returns CDR1 SGHRS and CDR2 YFSETQ. This CDR3 has 15 amino acids. CDR3 region: CASGSGASGTGELFF. Written as DNA, the CDR3 is TGCGCCAGCGGATCAGGGGCGTCGGGCACCGGGGAGCTGTTTTTT.

This clone appeared a few times. The chain joins TRBV5-4 to TRBJ1-2; no firm D call. The germline V and J ends were trimmed by 0 bases and 8 bases, with 8 bases remaining between them. The CDR3 covers 12 residues. CDR1 is SGHNT and CDR2 is YYREEE in the germline V gene (reference sequence). In DNA form, the CDR3 reads TGTGCCAGCAGCTTGGACGGGTTCGGCTACACCTTC. Translating gives CASSLDGFGYTF.

The chain uses TRBV7-6 and TRBJ2-7; 11 nucleotides align to TRBD2. Germline-derived CDR1 and CDR2 are SGHVS and FNYEAQ. The CDR3 has 16 amino acids. The trim removed 4 bases at V and 0 bases at J, leaving 5 bases unmatched. The CDR3 spells CASSSQTSGASYEQYF. The CDR3 DNA reads TGTGCCAGCAGCTCTCAGACTAGCGGGGCCTCCTACGAGCAGTACTTC.

The V gene is TRBV5-8, the J gene TRBJ2-3; perhaps TRBD1 as D (6 bases). CDR1 and CDR2 from the germline V gene are SGHTS and YDEGEE. Between the trimmed V and J ends, which lost 0 bases and 4 bases, there was a span of 18 bases. The CDR3 runs 17 residues. CDR3 protein: CASSLALLSPGADTQYF. The CDR3 bases are TGTGCCAGCAGCTTGGCGCTATTGTCCCCAGGGGCAGATACGCAGTATTTT.

V is TRBV7-8 and J is TRBJ1-2; perhaps TRBD1 as D (5 bases). The CDR3 sequence is 15 residues long. Between the trimmed V and J ends, which lost 3 bases and 6 bases, there was a span of 17 bases. CDR1 SGHVS and CDR2 FQNEAQ come from the germline V gene. The CDR3 here is CASSFSGGRGDGYTF. The CDR3 DNA follows: TGTGCCAGCAGCTTTAGCGGAGGTAGAGGGGATGGCTACACCTTC.

The table lists this clone with a count of one. The chain recombines TRBV27 with TRBJ2-5; no clear D gene. Germline V gene sequence: CDR1 MNHEY, CDR2 SMNVEV (reference sequence). This CDR3 spans 13 amino acids. V lost 2 bases and J lost 5, with 9 bases in between. The CDR3, as DNA: TGTGCCAGCAGTTTAGTCCCAGCGGAGACCCAGTACTTC. This gives the protein CASSLVPAETQYF.

J is TRBJ1-4 and V is TRBV18, with D tentatively TRBD1 (5 bases). The germline CDR1 and CDR2 sequences are KGHSH and LQKENI. V was trimmed by 2 bases and J by 7 bases, leaving 14 bases between them. The CDR3 length is 15 residues. Here the CDR3 reads CASSPNRHGGEKLFF. The CDR3 nucleotides read TGTGCCAGCTCACCAAACAGGCACGGTGGTGAAAAACTGTTTTTT.

The chain carries TRBV5-4 and TRBJ2-1, with D possibly matching TRBD2 (5 bases). Trimming pared 2 bases from V and 5 bases from J, leaving 11 bases between. The CDR3 is 14 residues long. Germline-derived CDR1 and CDR2 are SGHNT and YYREEE (reference sequence). The CDR3 sequence: CASSFGGPNNEQFF. The CDR3 nucleotides read TGTGCCAGCAGCTTCGGAGGACCAAACAATGAGCAGTTCTTC.

The chain links TRBV5-1 to TRBJ2-1; 11 positions agree with TRBD2. With 4 bases clipped from V and 4 bases from J, the junction kept 4 bases outside the gene matches. CDR1 is SGHRS, CDR2 YFSETQ, per germline. This CDR3 comprises 15 residues. The DNA for the CDR3 is TGCGCCAGCAGCCCCGGGACTAGCGGTTACAATGAGCAGTTCTTC. Encoded protein: CASSPGTSGYNEQFF.

This clone was detected a few times. The rearrangement links TRBV5-5 to TRBJ2-1; the match to TRBD2 covers 9 bases. With 3 bases clipped from V and 2 bases from J, the junction kept 6 bases outside the gene matches. Looked up from germline, CDR1 is SGHKS and CDR2 is YYEKEE (reference sequence). The CDR3 loop spans 16 amino acids. CDR3 bases: TGTGCCAGCAGCTCATTTAGCGGGAGAGCCTACAATGAGCAGTTCTTC. It codes for CASSSFSGRAYNEQFF.

Notes on this clone: The junction shows a germline mismatch at one end, possibly a read error. This CDR3 is also generated by other DNA sequences in the sample. The chain couples TRBV2 to TRBJ1-6; D call uncertain. Germline V gene data show CDR1 as SNHLY and CDR2 as FYNNEI. The CDR3 runs 13 residues. CDR3 sequence: CASRTGIISPLHF. The DNA of the CDR3 is TGTGCCAGCAGAACGGGTATAATTTCACCCCTCCACTTC. Looking up the rest from reference TRBV2 and TRBJ1-6 gives the full variable domain: EPEVTQTPSHQVTQMGQEVILRCVPISNHLYFYWYRQILGQKVEFLVSFYNNEISEKSEIFDDQFSVERPDGSNFTLKIRSTKLEDSAMYFCASRTGIISPLHFGNGTRLTVT.

The chain uses TRBV30 and TRBJ1-5; TRBD1 agrees at 10 bases. This CDR3 comprises 16 residues. CDR1 and CDR2 from the germline V gene are GTSNPN and SVGIG (reference sequence). After removal of 2 bases from V and 3 bases from J, the junction contained 7 bases not matched to a gene. CDR3 bases: TGTGCCTGGAGTCCGACCGGGACAGGGGACAATCAGCCCCAGCATTTT. Amino acids: CAWSPTGTGDNQPQHF.

The genes are TRBV30 and TRBJ2-7; 10 nucleotides agree with TRBD1. CDR1 is GTSNPN, CDR2 SVGIG, per germline (reference sequence). The V and J ends lost 3 bases and 3 bases, in that order; junction bases with no gene match: 8. This CDR3 is 15 amino acids long. The chain's CDR3 is CAWRQSGQGGYEQYF. DNA for the CDR3: TGTGCCTGGAGACAGTCCGGACAGGGGGGCTACGAGCAGTACTTC.

CDR3 protein: CASSLAAGSNTEAFF. In DNA form, the CDR3 reads TGCGCCAGCAGCTTGGCCGCAGGGTCGAACACTGAAGCTTTCTTT. The chain couples TRBV5-1 to TRBJ1-1; weak D call: TRBD1 (5 bases). The germline V gene has CDR1 SGHRS and CDR2 YFSETQ. The CDR3 consists of 15 residues. Trimming removed 0 bases from V and 1 base from J, with 10 bases in between.

The gene calls are TRBV29-1 and TRBJ2-7; 8 bases line up with TRBD1. V lost 5 bases and J lost 2; bases outside the gene matches: 5. There are 13 residues in the CDR3. Germline loops: CDR1 SQVTM, CDR2 ANQGSEA. The CDR3 DNA sequence: TGCAGCGTTCGTTCGGACAGGGCCTACGAGCAGTACTTC. Protein: CSVRSDRAYEQYF.

The chain links TRBV21-1 to TRBJ2-7; TRBD1 is the table's D call and was not checked against the DNA. TRBV21-1 is given as a pseudogene. The CDR3 is 14 residues long. CDR3 DNA sequence: TGTGCCAGCAGCAAGGGGGACAGAGCCTACGAGCAGTACTTC. It specifies CASSKGDRAYEQYF.

The sample holds a few counts of this clone. CDR3 sequence (DNA): TGTGCCAGCAGCCAGGGACAGGGGGCCTACAATGAGCAGTTCTTC. Translating gives CASSQGQGAYNEQFF. The V gene is TRBV5-4, the J gene TRBJ2-1, with 11 bases identical to TRBD1. Germline V gene sequence: CDR1 SGHNT, CDR2 YYREEE (reference sequence). Unmatched junction bases numbered 2, after V lost 4 bases and J lost 2 bases. This CDR3 has 15 amino acids.